The clone carrying this T cell receptor (beta chain) was observed a single time. In the original processing: It was from reference gene primer amplification that nucleated cell counts were estimated. Using immunoSEQ multiplex PCR, the repertoire was profiled, and TCRdb retains in-frame clones only, with some absent. From that table come the V and J calls and clone size; the DNA was used to work out D and trimming. The sample carries a few hundred thousand clones, more than 65% recorded once. The data stem from a study of blood T cell repertoires in COVID-19. Study overall: COVID-19 samples, acute and convalescent, were from the United States, Italy and Spain. PBMCs, B-cell-depleted T cells, or T cells were the source of the cDNA or gDNA that made up the material.

V was shortened by 4 bases and J by 1 base, with 17 bases between the two germline ends. The CDR3 length is 16 residues. CDR1 SGHRS and CDR2 YFSETQ come from the germline V gene. What was sequenced was peripheral blood. The chain joins TRBV5-1 to TRBJ1-2; D may be TRBD1 (5 bases). The receptor was derived from a man aged 35-49 years who had recovered from COVID-19. CDR3 DNA: TGCGCCAGCAGCCTGCCCAAGGGGCCGGATAACTATGGCTACACCTTC. Amino acids: CASSLPKGPDNYGYTF.